These 7 T cell receptor beta chains share one sample of origin, sequenced in a study of T cell changes during pregnancy in multiple sclerosis. The data were produced by immunoSEQ multiplex PCR, yet TCRdb's version contains in-frame clones alone and is incomplete. The table has around 55,000 clones, 85% to 95% seen once. This sample comprised CD8+ T cells from peripheral blood mononuclear cells, obtained in the third trimester of pregnancy. These receptors all come from a female donor with multiple sclerosis, enrolled in a pregnancy study.

V gene TRBV2 combines with J gene TRBJ2-3; 7 nucleotides align to TRBD2. From germline, CDR1 is SNHLY and CDR2 FYNNEI. The CDR3 contains 15 residues. Losses at the gene ends were 4 bases for V and 5 bases for J; bases not matched to a gene: 9. For the CDR3, the DNA is TGTGCCAGCAGTGGAGTCGGGGCGGGGGAAGATACGCAGTATTTT. Translating gives CASSGVGAGEDTQYF.

The CDR3 spells CASSFGDREQYF. In DNA, the CDR3 is TGTGCCAGCAGTTTCGGAGACAGGGAGCAGTACTTC. The chain recombines TRBV28 with TRBJ2-7, with TRBD1 as a possible D gene (6 bases). Trimming took off 3 bases at V and 7 bases at J, with 10 bases between the two ends. The CDR3 is 12 residues long. Germline-derived CDR1 and CDR2 are MDHEN and SYDVKM.

V usage is TRBV7-9 and J usage is TRBJ2-7; weak D call: TRBD1 (5 bases). Deletions cut 8 bases from V and 5 bases from J, with 13 bases between. This CDR3 has 12 amino acids. CDR1 and CDR2 from the germline V gene are SEHNR and FQNEAQ (reference sequence). The CDR3 loop is CASAQGNHEQYF. In DNA, the CDR3 is TGTGCCAGCGCCCAGGGAAACCACGAGCAGTACTTC.

This rearrangement joins TRBV27 to TRBJ1-2, with 7 bases identical to TRBD1. This CDR3 has 15 amino acids. With 5 bases clipped from V and 6 bases from J, the junction kept 12 bases outside the gene matches. Germline V lookup: CDR1 MNHEY, CDR2 SMNVEV (reference sequence). CDR3 in amino acids: CASSPQQGTFDGYTF. For the CDR3, the DNA is TGTGCCAGCAGTCCACAACAGGGGACTTTCGATGGCTACACCTTC.

The chain couples TRBV25-1 to TRBJ2-5; 14 nucleotides align to TRBD2. This CDR3 is 14 amino acids long. J was trimmed by 9 bases and V by 8 bases; bases with no gene match: 8. Germline V gene data show CDR1 as MGHDK and CDR2 as SYGVNS. CDR3 in amino acids: CASGTSGRLLAQYF. CDR3 in DNA: TGTGCCAGCGGGACTAGCGGGAGATTATTGGCCCAGTACTTC.

V is TRBV5-1 and J is TRBJ1-4, with TRBD1 identical over 9 bases. From germline, CDR1 is SGHRS and CDR2 YFSETQ. V dropped 0 bases and J dropped 6; count of bases not matched to a gene: 0. The CDR3 runs to 14 residues. Written as DNA, the CDR3 is TGCGCCAGCAGCTTGGGGACAGGGGATGAAAAACTGTTTTTT. This codes for CASSLGTGDEKLFF.

The V call is TRBV18, the J call TRBJ2-2, with 15 bases that match TRBD2. Trimming at V came to 2 bases and at J to 0 bases, leaving 4 bases not matched to a gene. Germline values: CDR1 KGHSH, CDR2 LQKENI. CDR3 size: 19 residues. The CDR3 bases are TGTGCCAGCTCACCAAGGGGACTAGCGGGAGGCCCGAACACCGGGGAGCTGTTTTTT. The encoded protein is CASSPRGLAGGPNTGELFF.